The clone carrying this TCR beta chain is a singleton in its sample. This sample is part of a study of blood T cell repertoires in COVID-19. V was cut by 7 bases and J by 5 bases, with 11 bases left in between. The CDR3 extends over 12 amino acids. CDR1 is MNHEY and CDR2 is SVGAGI in the germline V gene. Sequenced by immunoSEQ multiplex PCR; TCRdb stores in-frame clones only, minus some. The data hold tens of thousands of clones, with nearly 90% observed a single time. The specimen was peripheral blood. The sequence came from a man aged 55 to 69 with acute or convalescent COVID-19. The chain combines TRBV6-5 with TRBJ2-5; D is perhaps TRBD2 (5 bases). The CDR3 is CASTKERETQYF. CDR3 coding DNA: TGTGCCAGCACTAAGGAGCGGGAGACCCAGTACTTC.